A selection of T cell receptor beta chains follows, all from one sample in a study of post-analysis software for immune sequencing data. MiXCR, applied by TCRdb to the PCR reads, yields one record per CDR3 protein. The sample contains 450,000 to 650,000 distinct CDR3 sequences, about 40% of which appear only once. Sequences were obtained from blood. These TCRs come from a girl under 18 with multiple sclerosis. The CDR3 runs from the conserved cysteine through the conserved F or W. Fields, in order: V gene, D gene, J gene, clone size, CDR3 DNA, CDR3 protein. D genes are given only for firm matches. Not every row has a clone size; where given, it reads once, few, many or a size class.

TRBV2	TRBD1	TRBJ2-7	few	TGTGCCAGCCGAAGGGTAGGGACAGCTAACTACGAGCAGTACTTC	CASRRVGTANYEQYF
TRBV6-2/TRBV6-3	-	TRBJ1-2	-	TGTGCCAGCAGCCTCCCGGGTAGATTCAACTATGGCTACACCTTC	CASSLPGRFNYGYTF
TRBV12-3/TRBV12-4	-	TRBJ1-2	few	TGTGCCAGCAGACCACTCCAAAGGGGAAGTGGCTATGGCTACACCTTC	CASRPLQRGSGYGYTF
TRBV12-3/TRBV12-4	-	TRBJ2-1	-	TGTGCCAGCTCTCTTAGAGAGTATGAGCAGTTCTTC	CASSLREYEQFF
TRBV12-3/TRBV12-4	-	TRBJ1-1	-	TGTGCCAGCATTTCAGCATTCATGAACACTGAAGCTTTCTTT	CASISAFMNTEAFF
TRBV5-5	-	TRBJ1-1	few	TGTGCCAGCAGCTCGCTGAGTGGGACGGTGAACACTGAAGCTTTCTTT	CASSSLSGTVNTEAFF
TRBV12-3/TRBV12-4	TRBD1	TRBJ2-3	-	TGTGCCAGCAGTTCCGGGGGGACAGGGTACGCAGATGCGCAGTATTTT	CASSSGGTGYADAQYF
TRBV20-1	-	TRBJ1-2	-	TGCAGTGCTACCCCGGGCTTCCAAGGCTATGGCTACACCTTC	CSATPGFQGYGYTF
TRBV6-6	-	TRBJ2-7	-	TGTGCCAGCAGTTTAGGGAGGGCAGGGGCCTACGAGCAGTACTTC	CASSLGRAGAYEQYF
TRBV12-3/TRBV12-4	TRBD1	TRBJ2-7	many	TGTGCCAGCAGGGGACAGGGGGCCTTGGAGCAGTACTTC	CASRGQGALEQYF
TRBV6-5	-	TRBJ2-3	-	TGTGCCAGCAGTTACAGAACCCGCACAGATACGCAGTATTTT	CASSYRTRTDTQYF
TRBV30	TRBD1	TRBJ2-7	-	TGTGCCTGGAGTGTACAGGGGTCTTACGAGCAGTACTTC	CAWSVQGSYEQYF
TRBV11-3	TRBD2	TRBJ2-1	-	TGTGCCAGCAGCTTAGATCGCACTAGCGGGAGGGCCCGTCGGAACAATGAGCAGTTCTTC	CASSLDRTSGRARRNNEQFF
TRBV15	-	TRBJ1-2	-	TGTGCCACCAGCAGAGAACAGAGCTTCTATGGCTACACCTTC	CATSREQSFYGYTF
TRBV19	TRBD1	TRBJ2-5	-	TGTGCCAGCAGGGACAGCTACCAAGAGACCCAGTACTTC	CASRDSYQETQYF
TRBV10-3	TRBD1	TRBJ2-3	-	TGTGCCATCAAGGACAGGGGGCTGGGAGATACGCAGTATTTT	CAIKDRGLGDTQYF
TRBV3-1	-	TRBJ2-2	-	TGTGCCAGCAGCACGCGAAGGGGATCCGGGGAGCTGTTTTTT	CASSTRRGSGELFF
TRBV13	-	TRBJ2-6	few	TGTGCCACCTCGCTAGGATGGACCAACGTCCTGACTTTC	CATSLGWTNVLTF
TRBV20-1	-	TRBJ2-3	few	TGCAGTGCCCCGAAAGGGGGGGCCAGCACAGATACGCAGTATTTT	CSAPKGGASTDTQYF
TRBV7-9	-	TRBJ1-4	-	TGTGCCAGCAGCTTAGAGGACAGCCTTGGGAAAAGACTGTTTTTT	CASSLEDSLGKRLFF
TRBV7-3	TRBD1	TRBJ1-1	few	TGTGCCAGCAGCCCACAGGGGAGGTTTACTGAAGCTTTCTTT	CASSPQGRFTEAFF
TRBV6-6	TRBD1	TRBJ2-6	few	TGTGCCAGCAGTTCTAGGGGGCCGGGGGCCAACGTCCTGACTTTC	CASSSRGPGANVLTF
TRBV28	-	TRBJ1-2	few	TGTGCCAGCAGTTTAATAAGGACCCGTGTTGATTTTGGCTATGGCTACACCTTC	CASSLIRTRVDFGYGYTF
TRBV5-1	TRBD2	TRBJ2-2	-	TGCGCCAGCAGCTTGGCAGGACTAGCGGGAGCTAGCACCGGGGAGCTGTTTTTT	CASSLAGLAGASTGELFF
TRBV5-1	-	TRBJ1-1	few	TGCGCCAGCAGCCCTACTACAGGGTTGAACACTGAAGCTTTCTTT	CASSPTTGLNTEAFF
TRBV7-2	-	TRBJ1-1	-	TGTGCCAGCAGCCGACCCCTCAGAGGCAGGGGCAATGTCGAAGCTTTCTTT	CASSRPLRGRGNVEAFF
TRBV20-1	-	TRBJ2-7	few	TGCAGTGCTAGAGGACCAGCCGGCGAGCAGTACTTC	CSARGPAGEQYF
TRBV12-3/TRBV12-4	-	TRBJ1-5	-	TGTGCCAGCAGCCCGTCTGTGGGATTTAGCAATCAGCCCCAGCATTTT	CASSPSVGFSNQPQHF
TRBV29-1	-	TRBJ2-7	few	TGCAGCGTTGTTCTCGGATCCTACGAGCAGTACTTC	CSVVLGSYEQYF
TRBV7-3	-	TRBJ2-3	-	TGTGCCAGCAGCTTCTTGAGCACAGATACGCAGTATTTT	CASSFLSTDTQYF
TRBV5-1	TRBD1	TRBJ2-3	-	TGCGCCAGCAGCCTGACAGGGGGCTGGGGAGATACGCAGTATTTT	CASSLTGGWGDTQYF
TRBV29-1	TRBD1	TRBJ2-1	few	TGCAGCGTTGAAGATTATGGCGGGCAGGGGGCTATCTACAATGAGCAGTTCTTC	CSVEDYGGQGAIYNEQFF
TRBV4-1	-	TRBJ2-1	once	TGCGCCAGCAGCCAGGATACCGGGACAAACATACCGAAGTTCTTC	CASSQDTGTNIPKFF
TRBV25-1	-	TRBJ1-1	-	TGTGCCAGCAGTCCCAAGGGGGTGGGCACTGAAGCTTTCTTT	CASSPKGVGTEAFF
TRBV5-1	-	TRBJ2-5	-	TGCGCCAGCAGCTTGGTCGAACATTGGGAGACCCAGTACTTC	CASSLVEHWETQYF
TRBV5-6	TRBD1	TRBJ1-2	-	TGTGCCAGCGGAAAACAGGGGCTGGCGGCTAACTATGGCTACACCTTC	CASGKQGLAANYGYTF
TRBV6-5	-	TRBJ2-7	-	TGTGCCAGCAGTTACTCGGGGGCCGGGACAAGAAACGGCTACGAGCAGTACTTC	CASSYSGAGTRNGYEQYF
TRBV20-1	-	TRBJ1-4	-	TGCAGTGCTAGAGCGAGCGGGGTCGGAGAAAAACTGTTTTTT	CSARASGVGEKLFF
TRBV12-3/TRBV12-4	-	TRBJ2-3	-	TGTGCCAGCAGTCTCCCGGGACTGTCTAGCACAGATACGCAGTATTTT	CASSLPGLSSTDTQYF
TRBV5-5	-	TRBJ1-4	-	TGTGCCAGCAGCTTGGCTCCAGGGGTGGGAGAAAAACTGTTTTTT	CASSLAPGVGEKLFF
TRBV5-1	-	TRBJ2-6	-	TGCGCCAGCAGCTGGGTCAGCTCTGGGGCCAACGTCCTGACTTTC	CASSWVSSGANVLTF
TRBV18	-	TRBJ2-7	few	TGTGCCAGCTCACCAATCCAGGGGTACGAGCAGTACTTC	CASSPIQGYEQYF
TRBV29-1	TRBD1	TRBJ2-6	few	TGCAGCATCAAACAGGGGACTGGGGCCAACGTCCTGACTTTC	CSIKQGTGANVLTF
TRBV5-1	TRBD1	TRBJ2-7	-	TGCGCCAGCAGCCTGGGGCCCGCAGGACAGGGGAGGTACGAGCAGTACTTC	CASSLGPAGQGRYEQYF
TRBV7-9	-	TRBJ2-1	-	TGTGCCAGCAGCTCGAGACCCGCGGGTCAGTTCTTC	CASSSRPAGQFF
TRBV20-1	TRBD2	TRBJ2-3	-	TGCAGTGCGGGGCGGGGGGGTTTAAATACGCAGTATTTT	CSAGRGGLNTQYF
TRBV10-1	-	TRBJ2-5	-	TGCGCCAGCAGTGACGGCAGGGAGGAGACCCAGTACTTC	CASSDGREETQYF
TRBV12-3/TRBV12-4	-	TRBJ2-2	-	TGTGCCAGCAGGATAGAGGGAGGGGAGCTGTTTTTT	CASRIEGGELFF
TRBV5-1	-	TRBJ1-1	-	TGCGCCAGCAGCTCGAGCGGAGCGGAGACTGAAGCTTTCTTT	CASSSSGAETEAFF
TRBV10-3	TRBD2	TRBJ2-5	-	TGTGCCATCAGTGAGACCGAGCGGGGGCCCCAAGAGACCCAGTACTTC	CAISETERGPQETQYF
TRBV18	-	TRBJ2-5	-	TGTGCCAGCTCACCTGGTGCAGGGGAGGAAGAGACCCAGTACTTC	CASSPGAGEEETQYF